These 28 T cell receptor beta chains were sequenced from one sample in a study of a mutant IDH1 vaccine in newly diagnosed glioma. The time point is: week 11, during vaccination. One vaccine dose held 300 ug of mutant IDH1 20-mer peptide and came with topical imiquimod. The antigens of these receptors remain unknown. The protocol was immunoSEQ multiplex PCR, while the TCRdb copy is restricted to in-frame clones and leaves out a portion. The sample has some 64,000 clones, roughly 84% seen once. Sequencing was performed on PBMCs, taken from a glioma patient whose treatment included an IDH1 peptide vaccine. The source of these receptors is a woman aged 45 to 65 with glioma.

The chain couples TRBV2 to TRBJ2-3, with 11 bases fitting TRBD2. The CDR3 extends over 16 amino acids. V trimming: 8 bases; J trimming: 1 base; junction bases outside the gene matches: 8. Germline V gene data show CDR1 as SNHLY and CDR2 as FYNNEI. The CDR3 DNA follows: TGTGCCAGCTCATCTAGCGGGGGGACTGGCACAGATACGCAGTATTTT. Translated: CASSSSGGTGTDTQYF.

The genes are TRBV7-2 and TRBJ1-5; 7 nucleotides align to TRBD1. Unmatched junction bases numbered 11, after V lost 6 bases and J lost 6 bases. CDR1 is SGHTA and CDR2 is FQGNSA in the germline V gene. The CDR3 length is 15 residues. The CDR3 reads CASRVGTAASQPQHF. CDR3 DNA: TGTGCCAGCAGGGTGGGGACAGCTGCTAGTCAGCCCCAGCATTTT.

The chain carries TRBV7-6 and TRBJ2-1, with 12 positions matching TRBD2. Germline V gives CDR1 SGHVS, CDR2 FNYEAQ. This CDR3 region has 14 residues. The V segment lost 7 bases and the J segment 4 bases; nucleotides outside the gene matches: 2. The CDR3 is CASTGLAGYNEQFF. CDR3 coding DNA: TGTGCCAGCACCGGACTAGCGGGGTACAATGAGCAGTTCTTC. The complete variable domain, with remaining parts taken from reference TRBV7-6 and TRBJ2-1, reads GAGVSQSPRYKVTKRGQDVALRCDPISGHVSLYWYRQALGQGPEFLTYFNYEAQQDKSGLPNDRFSAERPEGSISTLTIQRTEQRDSAMYRCASTGLAGYNEQFFGPGTRLTVL.

J is TRBJ1-1 and V is TRBV30; 8 bases fit TRBD1. The CDR3 is 17 residues long. The J segment lost 1 base and the V segment lost 1 base, leaving 11 bases of the junction unmatched. The germline V gene has CDR1 GTSNPN and CDR2 SVGIG (reference sequence). CDR3 amino acids: CAWSGDRGFLPNTEAFF. CDR3 nucleotides: TGTGCCTGGAGTGGTGACAGGGGCTTCCTCCCGAACACTGAAGCTTTCTTT.

V usage is TRBV11-2 and J usage is TRBJ1-6; a weak D match, TRBD1 (5 bases). CDR1 and CDR2 (germline): SGHAT, FQNNGV. Trimming removed 0 bases from V and 9 bases from J, with 12 bases in between. The CDR3 is 15 amino acids. The CDR3 sequence: CASSLDWQGGSPLHF. In nucleotides, the CDR3 is TGTGCCAGCAGCTTAGACTGGCAGGGAGGTTCACCCCTCCACTTT.

The genes are TRBV5-6 and TRBJ1-5, with TRBD1 identical over 8 bases. V lost 3 bases to trimming and J lost 9 bases; unmatched junction nucleotides: 8. This CDR3 region has 14 residues. Looked up from germline, CDR1 is SGHDT and CDR2 is YYEEEE. The CDR3 nucleotides are TGTGCCAGCAGCTATACAGGGGGTGAGGGGCCCCAGCATTTT. Translating gives CASSYTGGEGPQHF.

This chain joins TRBV7-2 and TRBJ1-2; 7 bases match TRBD1. This CDR3 region has 15 residues. After removal of 5 bases from V and 3 bases from J, the junction contained 9 bases not matched to a gene. Looked up from germline, CDR1 is SGHTA and CDR2 is FQGNSA. CDR3: CASSKPTGSDYGYTF. The CDR3 DNA reads TGTGCCAGCAGCAAGCCGACAGGGTCGGACTATGGCTACACCTTC.

The chain carries TRBV6-6 and TRBJ1-1, with unresolved D. Germline CDR1 reads MNHNY; CDR2 reads SVGAGI (reference sequence). V was clipped by 4 bases and J by 3 bases, with 12 bases between them. The CDR3 is made up of 14 amino acids. For the CDR3, the DNA is TGTGCCAGCAGTTCGCGGGGTGGTGACACTGAAGCTTTCTTT. It yields the protein CASSSRGGDTEAFF.

The chain couples TRBV9 to TRBJ2-2, with unresolved D. Germline CDR1 SGDLS, CDR2 YYNGEE. There are 15 residues in the CDR3. The ends were cut back, 0 bases at V and 6 bases at J, with 12 bases in the middle. CDR3 nucleotides: TGTGCCAGCAGCGTAGATCCCAAAATGGCCGGGGAGCTGTTTTTT. As protein: CASSVDPKMAGELFF.

CDR3 amino acids: CASSRTGWDTGELFF. CDR3 DNA sequence: TGTGCCAGCAGTCGGACAGGGTGGGACACCGGGGAGCTGTTTTTT. The chain carries TRBV2 and TRBJ2-2, with 8 bases fitting TRBD1. After removal of 5 bases from V and 3 bases from J, the junction contained 5 bases not matched to a gene. The CDR3 extends over 15 amino acids. CDR1 is SNHLY, CDR2 FYNNEI, per germline.

The chain carries TRBV19 and TRBJ1-5, with a weak D call TRBD1 (5 bases). Germline V gene sequence: CDR1 LNHDA, CDR2 SQIVND (reference sequence). V shed 1 base and J shed 6 bases, with 10 bases lying between them. This CDR3 has 14 residues. This CDR3 is CASSIGGASQPQHF. DNA of the CDR3: TGTGCCAGTAGTATAGGCGGGGCTAGTCAGCCCCAGCATTTT.

V is TRBV6-5 and J is TRBJ2-5; 12 nucleotides line up with TRBD2. The CDR3 sequence is 15 residues long. V lost 2 bases, J lost 6 bases, and 4 bases stayed unmatched. Germline V gives CDR1 MNHEY, CDR2 SVGAGI. CDR3 nucleotide sequence: TGTGCCAGCAGTTACCTGACTAGCGGGGGCAAGACCCAGTACTTC. Protein: CASSYLTSGGKTQYF.

J is TRBJ2-1 and V is TRBV13; D unresolved. CDR1 and CDR2 (germline): PRHDT, FYEKMQ (reference sequence). CDR3 length: 12 residues. V gave up 4 bases and J gave up 10 bases, with 11 bases separating them. DNA of the CDR3: TGTGCCAGCAGCTATCAGGCTAGGGAGCAGTTCTTC. As protein: CASSYQAREQFF.

This chain links TRBV6-6 with TRBJ1-1; 7 bases align to TRBD1. The V gene's germline CDR1 is MNHNY and CDR2 SVGAGI (reference sequence). The CDR3 spans 14 residues. Trimming at V came to 6 bases and at J to 4 bases, leaving 8 bases not matched to a gene. The CDR3, as DNA: TGTGCCAGCAGCCCGGGGACAGTGGCCACTGAAGCTTTCTTT. Encoded protein: CASSPGTVATEAFF.

V and J are TRBV5-1 and TRBJ1-2; TRBD1 aligns across 8 bases. The junction had 3 bases not matched to a gene; V was cut back by 6 bases and J by 2 bases. The CDR3 sequence is 13 residues long. CDR1 and CDR2 (germline): SGHRS, YFSETQ. This CDR3 is CASNGQGNYGYTF. The CDR3 nucleotides are TGCGCCAGCAACGGACAGGGAAACTATGGCTACACCTTC.

The chain uses TRBV4-2 and TRBJ2-3; tentative D call: TRBD2 (6 bases). Germline V gene sequence: CDR1 LGHNA, CDR2 YNFKEQ. The V and J ends lost 0 bases and 4 bases respectively, with 8 bases between them. The CDR3 consists of 14 residues. The CDR3 DNA reads as TGTGCCAGCAGCCAAGAGGGAGGTCCAGATACGCAGTATTTT. Its protein is CASSQEGGPDTQYF.

CDR3 in amino acids: CAWNPRVRGYNEQFF. The CDR3 coding sequence is TGTGCCTGGAACCCAAGGGTCCGAGGTTACAATGAGCAGTTCTTC. The chain joins TRBV30 to TRBJ2-1; the D is unclear. V lost 4 bases and J lost 4, with 17 bases in between. CDR1 is GTSNPN and CDR2 is SVGIG in the germline V gene (reference sequence). The CDR3 extends over 15 amino acids.

This rearrangement joins TRBV11-2 to TRBJ1-6; D not resolved. V shed 5 bases and J shed 9 bases, with 20 bases lying between them. CDR3 length equals 16 residues. The germline gives CDR1 SGHAT, CDR2 FQNNGV. The CDR3 DNA follows: TGTGCCAGCAGCCCACGCCGACATATGGGGTTTTCACCCCTCCACTTT. Encoded protein: CASSPRRHMGFSPLHF. The full variable domain, with the rest looked up from reference TRBV11-2 and TRBJ1-6, is EAGVAQSPRYKIIEKRQSVAFWCNPISGHATLYWYQQILGQGPKLLIQFQNNGVVDDSQLPKDRFSAERLKGVDSTLKIQPAKLEDSAVYLCASSPRRHMGFSPLHFGNGTRLTVT.

V gene TRBV7-8 combines with J gene TRBJ2-2; D is unresolved. The V end lost 1 base, the J end lost 9 bases, and 15 bases lay between the germline ends. CDR1 SGHVS and CDR2 FQNEAQ come from the germline V gene. CDR3 size: 15 residues. CDR3 amino acids: CASSLGTAMIRELFF. The CDR3 DNA reads as TGTGCCAGCAGCTTAGGGACGGCAATGATCAGGGAGCTGTTTTTT. Full variable domain (rest looked up from reference TRBV7-8 and TRBJ2-2): GAGVSQSPRYKVAKRGQDVALRCDPISGHVSLFWYQQALGQGPEFLTYFQNEAQLDKSGLPSDRFFAERPEGSVSTLKIQRTQQEDSAVYLCASSLGTAMIRELFFGEGSRLTVL.

The rearrangement joins TRBV19 to TRBJ2-7; TRBD1 agrees at 8 bases. Germline V gene data show CDR1 as LNHDA and CDR2 as SQIVND (reference sequence). Losses at the gene ends were 2 bases for V and 4 bases for J; bases not matched to a gene: 4. The CDR3 contains 14 residues. The CDR3 sequence: CASSIQTGVYEQYF. The CDR3 nucleotides are TGTGCCAGTAGTATACAGACAGGGGTGTACGAGCAGTACTTC.

Remarks on this clone: The germline gene is not matched at one end of the junction; a read error may be the cause. The chain links TRBV7-2 to TRBJ2-1; 8 bases agree with TRBD1. Germline CDR1 reads SGHTA; CDR2 reads FQGNSA. There are 11 residues in the CDR3. CDR3 DNA: TGTGCCAGTCGCCGTGGGTACAGGGGGGTCTTC. Translation gives CASRRGYRGVF. Combining the CDR3 with reference TRBV7-2 and TRBJ2-1 gives the whole variable domain GAGVSQSPSNKVTEKGKDVELRCDPISGHTALYWYRQSLGQGLEFLIYFQGNSAPDKSGLPSDRFSAERTGGSVSTLTIQRTQQEDSAVYLCASRRGYRGVFGPGTRLTVL.

V gene TRBV6-5 combines with J gene TRBJ2-2; 7 bases line up with TRBD1. In germline, CDR1 is MNHEY, CDR2 SVGAGI. J lost 4 bases, V lost 7 bases, and 9 bases had no gene match. The CDR3 extends over 15 amino acids. CDR3 DNA: TGTGCCAGCACTCAGACAGGGATAGGCACCGGGGAGCTGTTTTTT. Its translation is CASTQTGIGTGELFF.

The V gene is TRBV9, the J gene TRBJ1-4; no definite D call. Per the germline V gene, CDR1 is SGDLS and CDR2 is YYNGEE. The CDR3 contains 15 residues. Trimming stripped 2 bases from V and 8 bases from J, with 16 bases between. The CDR3 nucleotides are TGTGCCAGCAGCGTGGACTCCTTCCCTGGGGAAAAACTGTTTTTT. This encodes CASSVDSFPGEKLFF.

The rearrangement joins TRBV9 to TRBJ2-3; the match to TRBD2 covers 10 bases. Germline values: CDR1 SGDLS, CDR2 YYNGEE. This CDR3 contains 17 residues. The V gene end was trimmed by 0 bases and the J gene end by 2 bases; junction bases not matched to a gene: 6. The CDR3 protein is CASSVVASGGYTDTQYF. DNA of the CDR3: TGTGCCAGCAGCGTAGTGGCTAGCGGGGGCTACACAGATACGCAGTATTTT. Based on the CDR3 plus reference TRBV9 and TRBJ2-3, the full variable domain is DSGVTQTPKHLITATGQRVTLRCSPRSGDLSVYWYQQSLDQGLQFLIQYYNGEERAKGNILERFSAQQFPDLHSELNLSSLELGDSALYFCASSVVASGGYTDTQYFGPGTRLTVL.

The V call is TRBV6-6, the J call TRBJ1-5; no definite D call. The germline V gene has CDR1 MNHNY and CDR2 SVGAGI (reference sequence). The CDR3 sequence is 14 residues long. V was shortened by 0 bases and J by 1 base, with 4 bases between the two germline ends. The CDR3 is CASSYSGSNQPQHF. The CDR3 bases are TGTGCCAGCAGTTACTCAGGGAGCAATCAGCCCCAGCATTTT.

The genes are TRBV7-3 and TRBJ1-2; TRBD1 aligns across 7 bases. CDR3 size: 16 residues. The V segment lost 4 bases and the J segment 0 bases; nucleotides outside the gene matches: 8. Germline CDR1 reads SGHTA; CDR2 reads FQGTGA. DNA for the CDR3: TGTGCCAGCAGCTCGGGAGGGGGACAGACTAACTATGGCTACACCTTC. Translated: CASSSGGGQTNYGYTF.

This clone was seen once. This chain links TRBV5-1 with TRBJ2-7, with TRBD1 identical over 9 bases. V lost 5 bases to trimming and J lost 2 bases; unmatched junction nucleotides: 14. The CDR3 totals 17 residues. The germline V gene encodes CDR1 SGHRS and CDR2 YFSETQ. The CDR3 DNA follows: TGCGCCAGCAGTTATCTTCCGGGGACAGGGACGGCCTACGAGCAGTACTTC. It is translated as CASSYLPGTGTAYEQYF.

The rearrangement uses TRBV5-4 and TRBJ2-2, with 10 bases matching TRBD2. Looked up from germline, CDR1 is SGHNT and CDR2 is YYREEE (reference sequence). V lost 1 base and J lost 2; bases outside the gene matches: 5. CDR3 size: 17 residues. The CDR3 reads CASSLSSGGRNTGELFF. The CDR3, as DNA: TGTGCCAGCAGCTTGTCTAGCGGGGGCCGTAACACCGGGGAGCTGTTTTTT.